The 2 T cell receptor beta chains given below trace back to one sample, sequenced in a study of response to subunit inactivated influenza vaccine. TCRdb fed the RT-PCR reads into MiXCR, producing one record per CDR3 protein. The repertoire has about 170,000 distinct CDR3 sequences, 9.5% to 15% of them found once; the top ten carry less than 30%. Another study also made use of these data, one on T cells expressing NK-cell markers. That work contributes: Making the TCR beta cDNA relied on 5'RACE template switching with UMIs.

The sample in question was CD8+ T cells sorted from PBMCs, obtained approximately 12 days after vaccination. The receptors were sampled from a man aged 50 to 60 who received an inactivated influenza vaccine.

This chain connects TRBV6-2 or TRBV6-3 to TRBJ1-4; tentatively, D is TRBD1 (6 bases). The CDR3 consists of 14 residues. The V end lost 6 bases, the J end lost 8 bases, and 16 bases lay between the germline ends. Germline CDR1 is MNHEY and CDR2 is SVGEGT. The CDR3 coding sequence is TGTGCCAGCAGCATCTACGGGGGCCGGGAAAAACTGTTTTTT. Its translation: CASSIYGGREKLFF.

This clonotype was seen a handful of times. The chain couples TRBV6-5 to TRBJ2-1; 7 bases map to TRBD2. Germline-derived CDR1 and CDR2 are MNHEY and SVGAGI. This CDR3 is 16 amino acids long. Trimming cost V 2 bases and J 5 bases; bases outside gene matches: 9. CDR3 protein: CASSYVGGEAHNEQFF. DNA of the CDR3: TGTGCCAGCAGTTACGTGGGGGGGGAGGCGCACAATGAGCAGTTCTTC.